A single sample gave rise to the 26 T cell receptor beta chains below, sequenced in a study of OX40 agonist ivuxolimab in advanced cancers. Library generation was performed with the immunoSEQ multiplex PCR assay. TCRdb's version of the immuneACCESS table is confined to in-frame rearrangements and falls short of the full clone set. An unresolved V gene accounts for under half of the shortfall where checked; the remainder is of unknown origin. Present in this sample are tens of thousands of clones, roughly 94% of which were seen just once. The ten largest clonotypes hold 12% of the sample. The sample here was CD4+ or CD8+ T cells sorted from blood, taken in a trial of the OX40 agonist ivuxolimab. The receptors stem from an adult with an advanced solid tumor such as melanoma, head and neck, liver or kidney cancer.

CDR3 loop: CASSLSATNEKLFF. CDR3 coding DNA: TGTGCCAGCAGCTTGAGTGCAACTAATGAAAAACTGTTTTTT. The rearrangement uses TRBV11-2 and TRBJ1-4; D uncertain. The CDR3 consists of 14 residues. CDR1 is SGHAT and CDR2 is FQNNGV in the germline V gene. The V end was cut by 3 bases, the J end by 0 bases, with 5 bases between.

The gene calls are TRBV5-1 and TRBJ2-7; no clear D. The CDR3 totals 15 residues. Looked up from germline, CDR1 is SGHRS and CDR2 is YFSETQ. Trimming took 0 bases from V and 2 from J, leaving 12 bases between them. CDR3: CASSLGAAAPYEQYF. As DNA, the CDR3 is TGCGCCAGCAGCTTGGGGGCCGCTGCCCCCTACGAGCAGTACTTC.

V usage is TRBV6-5 and J usage is TRBJ1-4; D uncertain. Trimming cost V 6 bases and J 3 bases, with 8 bases left between them. Germline V gene data show CDR1 as MNHEY and CDR2 as SVGAGI. The CDR3 loop spans 13 amino acids. The CDR3 DNA is TGTGCCAGCAGCGGGAGAGCTAATGAAAAACTGTTTTTT. Translation gives CASSGRANEKLFF.

The chain combines TRBV2 with TRBJ2-1; 11 bases line up with TRBD1. Germline V gene sequence: CDR1 SNHLY, CDR2 FYNNEI. V lost 10 bases and J lost 5; bases outside the gene matches: 4. The CDR3 runs to 13 residues. This chain's CDR3 is CAMPGQGDNEQFF. As DNA, the CDR3 is TGTGCCATGCCGGGACAGGGGGACAATGAGCAGTTCTTC.

The chain links TRBV18 to TRBJ2-5; D gene ambiguous. The CDR3 runs 10 residues. Between the trimmed V and J ends, which lost 4 bases and 7 bases, there was a span of 4 bases. In germline, CDR1 is KGHSH, CDR2 LQKENI. The CDR3 DNA reads as TGTGCCAGCTCACGTGGGACCCAGTACTTC. Translation: CASSRGTQYF.

This clone was picked up a small number of times. V is TRBV6-6 and J is TRBJ2-5; 7 bases are a match to TRBD1. V shed 6 bases and J 4 bases; nucleotides not matched to a gene: 5. The CDR3 sequence is 13 residues long. Germline V gene lookup returns CDR1 MNHNY and CDR2 SVGAGI (reference sequence). The CDR3 DNA is TGTGCCAGCAGCTCCAACAGGGGAGAGACCCAGTACTTC. Amino acids: CASSSNRGETQYF.

The gene calls are TRBV30 and TRBJ2-7; D gene unclear. The CDR3 sequence is 14 residues long. Trimming pared 0 bases from V and 2 bases from J, leaving 11 bases between. Germline V lookup: CDR1 GTSNPN, CDR2 SVGIG (reference sequence). The DNA of the CDR3 is TGTGCCTGGAGTGTATCGTTTCCCGCCTACGAGCAGTACTTC. Its translation: CAWSVSFPAYEQYF.

V gene TRBV5-1 combines with J gene TRBJ2-1, with unresolved D. Per the germline V gene, CDR1 is SGHRS and CDR2 is YFSETQ. The CDR3 loop spans 12 amino acids. Trimming removed 1 base from V and 8 bases from J, with 7 bases in between. This CDR3 reads CASSLFPDEQFF. The CDR3 DNA reads TGCGCCAGCAGCTTGTTCCCTGATGAGCAGTTCTTC.

The rearrangement links TRBV28 to TRBJ2-7, with D unresolved. The V and J ends lost 0 bases and 7 bases respectively, with 19 bases between them. CDR1 MDHEN and CDR2 SYDVKM come from the germline V gene. CDR3 length: 16 residues. The CDR3 DNA reads TGTGCCAGCAGTTTATGGTCCTATTCTCGCCCTGGGGAGCAGTACTTC. This encodes CASSLWSYSRPGEQYF. The complete variable domain, with remaining parts taken from reference TRBV28 and TRBJ2-7, reads DVKVTQSSRYLVKRTGEKVFLECVQDMDHENMFWYRQDPGLGLRLIYFSYDVKMKEKGDIPEGYSVSREKKERFSLILESASTNQTSMYLCASSLWSYSRPGEQYFGPGTRLTVT.

This rearrangement joins TRBV7-3 to TRBJ2-7, with TRBD2 identical over 7 bases. The germline V gene has CDR1 SGHTA and CDR2 FQGTGA. With V trimmed by 5 bases and J by 4 bases, 11 bases remained unmatched. This CDR3 spans 15 amino acids. CDR3 residues: CASSHQRGGGYEQYF. The CDR3 DNA follows: TGTGCCAGCAGCCATCAGCGGGGAGGTGGTTACGAGCAGTACTTC.

The chain links TRBV5-1 to TRBJ2-2; D is undetermined. V lost 0 bases, J lost 2 bases, and 8 bases lay in between. From germline, CDR1 is SGHRS and CDR2 YFSETQ. CDR3 length: 15 residues. This chain's CDR3 is CASSLAYRNTGELFF. CDR3 sequence (DNA): TGCGCCAGCAGCTTGGCATACAGAAACACCGGGGAGCTGTTTTTT. The entire variable domain, with the rest obtained from reference TRBV5-1 and TRBJ2-2, is as follows: KAGVTQTPRYLIKTRGQQVTLSCSPISGHRSVSWYQQTPGQGLQFLFEYFSETQRNKGNFPGRFSGRQFSNSRSEMNVSTLELGDSALYLCASSLAYRNTGELFFGEGSRLTVL.

On this clone: Other DNA sequences in the sample encode the same CDR3. The DNA of the CDR3 is TGTGCCAGCAGCGTAGTCCCGGGATCCTACGAGCAGTACTTC. Protein: CASSVVPGSYEQYF. V gene TRBV9 combines with J gene TRBJ2-7, with a tentative D call TRBD2 (5 bases). CDR1 SGDLS and CDR2 YYNGEE come from the germline V gene. Trimming pared 0 bases from V and 1 base from J, leaving 8 bases between. This CDR3 is 14 amino acids long.

The CDR3 bases are TGTGCCACCCGAGTTGGGGGAGCCAATCAGCCCCAGCATTTT. The encoded protein is CATRVGGANQPQHF. The V gene is TRBV6-1, the J gene TRBJ1-5; D perhaps matches TRBD1 (5 bases). The V gene's germline CDR1 is MNHNS and CDR2 SASEGT. The CDR3 spans 14 residues. The V and J ends lost 10 bases and 3 bases respectively, with 16 bases between them.

This clone was seen once. The V call is TRBV7-9, the J call TRBJ2-1; D unclear. The CDR3 has 12 residues. CDR1 is SEHNR and CDR2 is FQNEAQ in the germline V gene (reference sequence). Deletions cut 11 bases from V and 8 bases from J, with 16 bases between. The CDR3 DNA follows: TGTGCCTCAATCAGATCCCCCGATGAGCAGTTCTTC. Amino acids: CASIRSPDEQFF. The full variable domain, in which reference TRBV7-9 and TRBJ2-1 provide the parts outside the CDR3, is DTGVSQNPRHKITKRGQNVTFRCDPISEHNRLYWYRQTLGQGPEFLTYFQNEAQLEKSRLLSDRFSAERPKGSFSTLEIQRTEQGDSAMYLCASIRSPDEQFFGPGTRLTVL.

The chain employs TRBV10-1 and TRBJ2-2; no clear D. CDR1 and CDR2 from the germline V gene are WNHNN and SYGVQD (reference sequence). Trimming shortened V by 6 bases and J by 5 bases, and 13 bases separated the two germline ends. This CDR3 spans 14 amino acids. Here the CDR3 reads CASSPLTTTGELFF. As DNA, the CDR3 is TGCGCCAGCAGCCCTCTTACAACAACCGGGGAGCTGTTTTTT.

The chain couples TRBV28 to TRBJ2-3; D uncertain. The V and J ends lost 3 bases and 2 bases respectively, with 12 bases between them. CDR1 and CDR2 from the germline V gene are MDHEN and SYDVKM. CDR3 length: 15 amino acids. CDR3 bases: TGTGCCAGCAGTTTCGCGATCAAGAACACAGATACGCAGTATTTT. Translation gives CASSFAIKNTDTQYF.

The chain carries TRBV6-6 and TRBJ2-7; D is unclear. The CDR3 has 13 amino acids. The V end lost 7 bases, the J end lost 0 bases, and 10 bases lay between the germline ends. CDR1 and CDR2 from the germline V gene are MNHNY and SVGAGI (reference sequence). The chain's CDR3 is CASTHSSSYEQYF. CDR3 nucleotides: TGTGCCAGCACGCACAGTTCCTCCTACGAGCAGTACTTC.

This chain links TRBV28 with TRBJ2-1, with 11 positions matching TRBD2. The CDR3 totals 15 residues. CDR1 and CDR2 from the germline V gene are MDHEN and SYDVKM. The V gene end was trimmed by 2 bases and the J gene end by 8 bases; junction bases not matched to a gene: 5. The CDR3 bases are TGTGCCAGCAGTTTACTAGCGGGAGGAGGTGATGAGCAGTTCTTC. Amino acids: CASSLLAGGGDEQFF. Supplemented by reference TRBV28 and TRBJ2-1, the full variable domain reads DVKVTQSSRYLVKRTGEKVFLECVQDMDHENMFWYRQDPGLGLRLIYFSYDVKMKEKGDIPEGYSVSREKKERFSLILESASTNQTSMYLCASSLLAGGGDEQFFGPGTRLTVL.

The genes are TRBV6-5 and TRBJ2-5; TRBD1 might be the D (7 bases). With 6 bases removed from V and 9 bases from J, the gap between germline ends came to 20 bases. CDR3 size: 14 residues. Germline CDR1 reads MNHEY; CDR2 reads SVGAGI. The CDR3 is CASSPRGTDSAQYF. The CDR3 nucleotides read TGTGCCAGCAGCCCGCGCGGGACAGACTCGGCCCAGTACTTC.

J is TRBJ1-2 and V is TRBV4-2, with D possibly TRBD1 on 5 matching bases. V lost 5 bases, J lost 0 bases, and 16 bases lay in between. CDR1 and CDR2 (germline): LGHNA, YNFKEQ. The CDR3 contains 16 residues. CDR3 amino acids: CASSSEGTATNYGYTF. Written as DNA, the CDR3 is TGTGCCAGCAGCTCGGAGGGGACGGCTACTAACTATGGCTACACCTTC.

This sequence joins TRBV27 and TRBJ2-5, with a weak D call TRBD1 (5 bases). The V gene lost 2 bases and the J gene lost 5 bases, with 9 bases spanning the gap. The germline V gene has CDR1 MNHEY and CDR2 SMNVEV (reference sequence). This CDR3 is built from 13 residues. This CDR3 is CASSLGAGETQYF. DNA of the CDR3: TGTGCCAGCAGTTTAGGGGCTGGGGAGACCCAGTACTTC.

The chain is built from TRBV6-5 and TRBJ2-2; D ambiguous. The V end was cut by 0 bases, the J end by 4 bases, with 6 bases between. This CDR3 is built from 14 residues. CDR1 MNHEY and CDR2 SVGAGI come from the germline V gene. The CDR3 loop is CASSYSTVTGELFF. In nucleotides, the CDR3 is TGTGCCAGCAGTTACTCGACTGTCACCGGGGAGCTGTTTTTT.

This sequence joins TRBV5-4 and TRBJ1-1; possible D gene TRBD1, 5 bases. V lost 3 bases, J lost 2 bases, and 11 bases lay in between. The CDR3 is 14 residues long. Germline lookup yields CDR1 SGHNT and CDR2 YYREEE (reference sequence). DNA of the CDR3: TGTGCCAGCAGCTCACCTCAGGGAAACACTGAAGCTTTCTTT. It translates to CASSSPQGNTEAFF. Combining the CDR3 with reference TRBV5-4 and TRBJ1-1 gives the whole variable domain ETGVTQSPTHLIKTRGQQVTLRCSSQSGHNTVSWYQQALGQGPQFIFQYYREEENGRGNFPPRFSGLQFPNYSSELNVNALELDDSALYLCASSSPQGNTEAFFGQGTRLTVV.

Details on this clone: Other DNA sequences within the sample encode an identical CDR3. This rearrangement joins TRBV2 to TRBJ2-7, with D hard to call. Germline V CDR1 and CDR2: SNHLY, FYNNEI. V was trimmed by 3 bases and J by 1 base, leaving 4 bases between them. This CDR3 is 12 amino acids long. CDR3 sequence (DNA): TGTGCCAGCAGTGAGGTTTCCTACGAGCAGTACTTC. It codes for CASSEVSYEQYF. The full variable domain, its missing parts supplied by reference TRBV2 and TRBJ2-7, is EPEVTQTPSHQVTQMGQEVILRCVPISNHLYFYWYRQILGQKVEFLVSFYNNEISEKSEIFDDQFSVERPDGSNFTLKIRSTKLEDSAMYFCASSEVSYEQYFGPGTRLTVT.

The V gene is TRBV27, the J gene TRBJ2-1; the D gene could be TRBD1 or TRBD2 (5 bases each). CDR1 and CDR2 from the germline V gene are MNHEY and SMNVEV (reference sequence). This CDR3 spans 13 amino acids. With 5 bases removed from V and 6 bases from J, the gap between germline ends came to 11 bases. The CDR3 nucleotides read TGTGCCAGCAGTACCGGGACCAGCAATGAGCAGTTCTTC. This codes for CASSTGTSNEQFF.

The V gene is TRBV13, the J gene TRBJ1-4; TRBD1 matches at 7 bases. Trimming at V came to 0 bases and at J to 5 bases, leaving 0 bases not matched to a gene. Germline CDR1 is PRHDT and CDR2 is FYEKMQ (reference sequence). This CDR3 spans 14 amino acids. The CDR3 DNA reads TGTGCCAGCAGCTTAGGGACAGGGAATGAAAAACTGTTTTTT. Its protein product is CASSLGTGNEKLFF.